This T cell receptor beta chain was observed in a study of regulatory T cells in long-lasting Graves disease. Combining iRepertoire HTBI primers with Arm-PCR of CDR3 regions, the authors built TCR beta libraries. TCRdb processed the multiplex PCR reads anew with MiXCR; each CDR3 protein has one entry. The data show 450,000 or so distinct CDR3 sequences, around 21% seen once. CDR1 and CDR2 from the germline V gene are SGDLS and YYNGEE. With 4 bases clipped from V and 7 bases from J, the junction kept 8 bases outside the gene matches. This CDR3 has 16 amino acids. Stated time point: persistent/refractory GD, antithyroid drugs over 5 years with positive TRAb. The TCR library was made from RNA that had been extracted from PBMCs in TRIzol.

This sequence was found in a female donor with Graves disease. V is TRBV9 and J is TRBJ2-4; 13 nucleotides match TRBD2. The specimen comprised peripheral blood mononuclear cells (PBMCs), sampled when the disease was refractory, from a patient treated with antithyroid drugs. For the CDR3, the DNA is TGTGCCAGCAGCCCAGGACTAGCGGGAGAAAGGAACATTCAGTACTTC. This gives the protein CASSPGLAGERNIQYF. Drawing the rest from reference TRBV9 and TRBJ2-4, the complete variable domain is DSGVTQTPKHLITATGQRVTLRCSPRSGDLSVYWYQQSLDQGLQFLIQYYNGEERAKGNILERFSAQQFPDLHSELNLSSLELGDSALYFCASSPGLAGERNIQYFGAGTRLSVL.